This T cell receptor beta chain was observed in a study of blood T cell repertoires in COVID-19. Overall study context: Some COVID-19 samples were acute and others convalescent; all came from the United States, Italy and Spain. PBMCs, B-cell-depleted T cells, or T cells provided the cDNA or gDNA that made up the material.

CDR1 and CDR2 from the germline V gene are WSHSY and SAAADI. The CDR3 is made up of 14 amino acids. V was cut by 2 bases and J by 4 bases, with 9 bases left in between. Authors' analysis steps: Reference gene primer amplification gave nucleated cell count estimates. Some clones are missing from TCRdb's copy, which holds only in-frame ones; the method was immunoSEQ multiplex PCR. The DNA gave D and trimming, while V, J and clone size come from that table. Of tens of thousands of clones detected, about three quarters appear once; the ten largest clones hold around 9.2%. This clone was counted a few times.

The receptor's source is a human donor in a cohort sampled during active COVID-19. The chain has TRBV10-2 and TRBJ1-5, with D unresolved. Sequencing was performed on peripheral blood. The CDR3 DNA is TGCGCCAGCAGTGAGAACGGTGCAAATCAGCCCCAGCATTTT. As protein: CASSENGANQPQHF.